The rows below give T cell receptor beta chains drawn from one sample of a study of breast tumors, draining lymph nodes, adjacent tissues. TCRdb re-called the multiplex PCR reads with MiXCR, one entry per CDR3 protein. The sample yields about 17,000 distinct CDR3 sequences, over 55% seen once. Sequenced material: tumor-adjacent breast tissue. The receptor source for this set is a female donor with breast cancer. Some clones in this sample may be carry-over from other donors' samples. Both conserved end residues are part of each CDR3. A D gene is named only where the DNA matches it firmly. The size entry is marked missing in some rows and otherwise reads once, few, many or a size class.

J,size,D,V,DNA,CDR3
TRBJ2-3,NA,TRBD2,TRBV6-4,TGTGCCAGCAGTCGACTAGCGGTCACAGATACGCAGTATTTT,CASSRLAVTDTQYF
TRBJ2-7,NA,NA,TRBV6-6,TGTGCCAGCAGAAAAGGGGTCGTATCGGGGGAGAAGAGAGAGCAGTACTTC,CASRKGVVSGEKREQYF
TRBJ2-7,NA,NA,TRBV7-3,TGTGCCAGCACCCTTAGCTCCTACGAGCAGTACTTC,CASTLSSYEQYF
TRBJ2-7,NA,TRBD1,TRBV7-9,TGTGCCAGCAGCGACAGGGCGTCCTACGAGCAGTACTTC,CASSDRASYEQYF
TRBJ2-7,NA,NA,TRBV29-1,TGCAGCGTTGCGTCTCCGGAACAACCCTTCGAGCAGGACTTC,CSVASPEQPFEQDF
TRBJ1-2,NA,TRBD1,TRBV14,TGTGCCAGCAGTCCGACAGGGGGCGAAGGCTACACCTTC,CASSPTGGEGYTF
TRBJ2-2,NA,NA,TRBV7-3,TGTGCCAGCAGCTTAAGTGCTACCGCCGGGGAGCTGTTTTTT,CASSLSATAGELFF
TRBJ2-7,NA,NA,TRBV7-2,TGTGCCAGCAGCTCAAGGGGGTTCACCTACGAGCAGTACTTC,CASSSRGFTYEQYF
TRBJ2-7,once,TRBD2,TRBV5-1,TGCGCCAGCAGCTCAAATAGCGGGGCTTACTACGAGCAGTACTTC,CASSSNSGAYYEQYF
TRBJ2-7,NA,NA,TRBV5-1,TGCGCCAGCAGCTTGGGAGGCAGCTCCTACGAGCAGTACTTC,CASSLGGSSYEQYF
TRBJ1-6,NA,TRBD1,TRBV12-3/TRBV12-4,TGTGCCAGCAGTTACCGGGACAGCTATAATTCGCCCCTCCACTTT,CASSYRDSYNSPLHF
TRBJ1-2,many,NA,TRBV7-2,TGTGCCAGCAGCTTAGCGGGACTTTTCAACTATGGCTACCCCTTC,CASSLAGLFNYGYPF
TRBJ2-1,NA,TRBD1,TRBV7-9,TGTGCCAGCAGCGCATCCGGGACAGCGTACAATGAGCAGTTCTTC,CASSASGTAYNEQFF